This entry features one T cell receptor (beta chain) sequence. In Seattle, patients joined the study during active infection and were tracked longitudinally. How the authors handled the data: Amplification of reference gene primers provided the estimated nucleated cell counts. Produced via immunoSEQ multiplex PCR; TCRdb's table is partial and in-frame only. Clone size and the V and J calls come from that table; the DNA yielded D and trimming. The sample holds 130,000 to 150,000 clones, 80% to 90% seen once. The sample originates from a study of blood T cell repertoires in COVID-19. Study at large: The United States, Italy and Spain supplied acute and convalescent COVID-19 samples. The cDNA or gDNA used as material had been derived from T cells, B-cell-depleted T cells, or PBMCs.

V lost 1 base and J 8 bases, leaving 12 bases between the germline ends. Looked up from germline, CDR1 is SGHTA and CDR2 is FQGTGA. The CDR3 is 14 residues long. The rearrangement joins TRBV7-3 to TRBJ2-1, with D perhaps matching TRBD1 (6 bases). The receptor was isolated from a woman aged 60-75 years with COVID-19, enrolled during active disease. Sample: peripheral blood. CDR3 coding DNA: TGTGCCAGCAGCTTAATAGGGGGTCAGGATGAGCAGTTCTTC. Translated: CASSLIGGQDEQFF.